The following is a T cell receptor beta chain sequence with its context. The data are from a study of blood T cell repertoires in COVID-19. Whole-study context: The United States, Italy and Spain supplied acute and convalescent COVID-19 samples.

This CDR3 has 14 amino acids. Trimming removed 4 bases from V and 3 bases from J, with 13 bases in between. In germline, CDR1 is SGDLS, CDR2 YYNGEE. As handled by the study authors: Nucleated cell number was recorded as an estimate derived from reference gene primer amplification. TCRdb's copy holds only in-frame clones and misses some; the assay was immunoSEQ multiplex PCR. The V and J calls and the clone size are those of that table, but D and trimming were determined from the DNA. Of about 150,000 clones listed, around 83% are singletons. Sequencing was done on a sample of peripheral blood. The receptor was derived from an older woman with COVID-19, enrolled during active disease. This rearrangement joins TRBV9 to TRBJ1-1; no clear D. The CDR3 sequence is CASSLRARDTEAFF. DNA of the CDR3: TGTGCCAGCAGCCTAAGGGCGCGGGACACTGAAGCTTTCTTT.